This paragraph reports one T cell receptor (beta chain). Germline values: CDR1 MDHEN, CDR2 SYDVKM. The CDR3 is 14 amino acids. V shed 6 bases and J 2 bases; nucleotides not matched to a gene: 5. TCRdb's table, derived via immunoSEQ multiplex PCR, lists solely in-frame clones and lacks some. The sample yields about 120,000 clones, 80% to 90% seen once. The data originate from a study of T cell responses to AZD1222 COVID-19 vaccine. Sequencing used peripheral blood, obtained on day 0 of AZD1222 vaccination. The chain carries TRBV28 and TRBJ2-7; 9 bases are shared with TRBD1. The source is an adult in good health. CDR3: CASRSRDRAYEQYF. As DNA, the CDR3 is TGTGCCAGCAGGAGCCGGGACAGGGCCTACGAGCAGTACTTC.